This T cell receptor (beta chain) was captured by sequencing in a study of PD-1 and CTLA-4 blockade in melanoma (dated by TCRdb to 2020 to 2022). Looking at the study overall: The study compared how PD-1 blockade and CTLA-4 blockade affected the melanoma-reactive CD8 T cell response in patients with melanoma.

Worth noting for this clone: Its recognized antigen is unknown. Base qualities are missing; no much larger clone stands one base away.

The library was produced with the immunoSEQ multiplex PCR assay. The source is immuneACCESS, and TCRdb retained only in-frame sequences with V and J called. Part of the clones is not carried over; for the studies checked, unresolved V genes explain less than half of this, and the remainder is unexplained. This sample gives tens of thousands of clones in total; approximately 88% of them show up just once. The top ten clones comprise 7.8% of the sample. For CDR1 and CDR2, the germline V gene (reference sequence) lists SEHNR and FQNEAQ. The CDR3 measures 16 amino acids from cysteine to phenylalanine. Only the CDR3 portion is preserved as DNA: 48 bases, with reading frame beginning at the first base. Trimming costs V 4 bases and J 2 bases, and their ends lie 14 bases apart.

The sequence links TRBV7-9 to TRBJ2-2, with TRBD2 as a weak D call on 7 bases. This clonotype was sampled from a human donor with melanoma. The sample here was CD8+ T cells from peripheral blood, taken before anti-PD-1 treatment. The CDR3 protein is CASSSSGGANTGELFF. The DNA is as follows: TGTGCCAGCAGCTCCTCTGGGGGGGCTAACACCGGGGAGCTGTTTTTT. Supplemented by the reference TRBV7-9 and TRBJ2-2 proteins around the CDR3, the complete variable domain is DTGVSQNPRHKITKRGQNVTFRCDPISEHNRLYWYRQTLGQGPEFLTYFQNEAQLEKSRLLSDRFSAERPKGSFSTLEIQRTEQGDSAMYLCASSSSGGANTGELFFGEGSRLTVL.